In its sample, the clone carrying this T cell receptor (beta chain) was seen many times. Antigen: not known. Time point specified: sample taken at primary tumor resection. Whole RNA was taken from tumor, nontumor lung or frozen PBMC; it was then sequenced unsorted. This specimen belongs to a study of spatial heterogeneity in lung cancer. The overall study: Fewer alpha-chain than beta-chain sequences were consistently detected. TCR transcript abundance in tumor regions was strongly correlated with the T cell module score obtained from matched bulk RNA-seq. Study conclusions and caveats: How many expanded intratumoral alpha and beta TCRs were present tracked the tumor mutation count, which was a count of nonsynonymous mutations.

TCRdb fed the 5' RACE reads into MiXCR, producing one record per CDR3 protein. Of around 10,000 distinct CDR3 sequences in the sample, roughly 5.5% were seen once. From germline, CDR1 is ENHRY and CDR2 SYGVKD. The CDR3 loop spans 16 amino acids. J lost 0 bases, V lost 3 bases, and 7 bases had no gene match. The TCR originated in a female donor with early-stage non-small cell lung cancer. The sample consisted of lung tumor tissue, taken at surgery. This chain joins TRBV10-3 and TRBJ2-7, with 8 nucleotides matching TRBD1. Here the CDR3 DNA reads TGTGCCATCAGTGACCCAGGGGGCCAGGGCTCCTACGAGCAGTACTTC. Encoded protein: CAISDPGGQGSYEQYF.